One and the same sample provided the 11 T cell receptor beta chains below, sequenced in a study of cytomegalovirus exposure and HLA in healthy donors. 13 Jbeta primers and 60 Vbeta primers were used for the PCR. TCRdb keeps only in-frame clones here, not all; method: immunoSEQ multiplex PCR. The sample includes some 110,000 clones, 75% to 80% of them seen just once. Sequencing was done on a sample of PBMCs. These receptors were taken from a man aged 60 to 75 in good health and CMV-seropositive.

The chain is built from TRBV10-3 and TRBJ1-6; weak D call: TRBD1 (5 bases). V lost 6 bases to trimming and J lost 3 bases, with 9 bases between them. Germline V gives CDR1 ENHRY, CDR2 SYGVKD. There are 14 residues in the CDR3. CDR3: CAIRDDSYNSPLHF. The CDR3 coding sequence is TGTGCCATCAGGGATGACAGCTATAATTCACCCCTCCACTTT.

The gene calls are TRBV29-1 and TRBJ1-2, with 7 bases that match TRBD1. The CDR3 sequence is 13 residues long. J was trimmed by 3 bases and V by 5 bases; bases with no gene match: 6. Germline CDR1 reads SQVTM; CDR2 reads ANQGSEA. CDR3 region: CSVQTGQDYGYTF. CDR3 in DNA: TGCAGCGTTCAGACAGGGCAGGACTATGGCTACACCTTC.

V and J are TRBV6-5 and TRBJ2-3, with TRBD1 identical over 7 bases. Trimming took 5 bases from V and 3 from J; bases not matched to a gene: 8. Per germline, CDR1 MNHEY and CDR2 SVGAGI. CDR3 length: 15 residues. The CDR3 here is CASSPTGVGTDTQYF. The CDR3 DNA follows: TGTGCCAGCAGTCCAACAGGGGTCGGGACAGATACGCAGTATTTT.

Remarks on this clone: One end of the junction varies from germline; a read error may be responsible. The chain links TRBV10-2 to TRBJ2-7; TRBD2 matches at 9 bases. Looked up from germline, CDR1 is WSHSY and CDR2 is SAAADI. The CDR3 spans 16 residues. Here the CDR3 reads CASSEGAGLASHEQYF. The DNA for the CDR3 is TGTGCCAGCAGTGAAGGGGCCGGACTAGCGAGCCACGAGCAGTACTTC.

The chain links TRBV6-1 to TRBJ2-7; D is perhaps TRBD1 (5 bases). Germline assignment: CDR1 MNHNS and CDR2 SASEGT. With 6 bases removed from V and 3 bases from J, the gap between germline ends came to 6 bases. The CDR3 extends over 11 amino acids. CDR3 sequence reads: CASSRVYEQYF. In nucleotides, the CDR3 is TGTGCCAGCAGCAGGGTCTACGAGCAGTACTTC.

This chain connects TRBV28 to TRBJ2-1, with TRBD2 matching 13 bases. The CDR3 spans 15 residues. Germline CDR1 and CDR2: MDHEN and SYDVKM. Trimming at V came to 6 bases and at J to 6 bases, leaving 5 bases not matched to a gene. CDR3 region: CASSLRLAGGNEQFF. CDR3 DNA sequence: TGTGCCAGCAGCCTGAGACTAGCGGGGGGCAATGAGCAGTTCTTC.

CDR3 sequence: CASSLAAGGYEQYF. The DNA for the CDR3 is TGTGCCAGCAGCTTGGCGGCGGGAGGCTACGAGCAGTACTTC. The chain is built from TRBV5-6 and TRBJ2-7; the match to TRBD2 covers 8 bases. Germline V gene data show CDR1 as SGHDT and CDR2 as YYEEEE. This CDR3 has 14 residues. V lost 0 bases, J lost 3 bases, and 2 bases stayed unmatched.

The chain carries TRBV5-1 and TRBJ2-2, with 7 bases aligning to TRBD2. The CDR3 length is 16 residues. After removal of 0 bases from V and 1 base from J, the junction contained 3 bases not matched to a gene. Germline CDR1 and CDR2: SGHRS and YFSETQ. The CDR3: CASSLAERGNTGELFF. The CDR3 DNA follows: TGCGCCAGCAGCTTGGCCGAGCGGGGGAACACCGGGGAGCTGTTTTTT.

The chain carries TRBV9 and TRBJ1-2; 7 nucleotides match TRBD1. This CDR3 has 14 residues. Germline V gene sequence: CDR1 SGDLS, CDR2 YYNGEE. V gave up 2 bases and J gave up 8 bases; unmatched junction bases: 9. CDR3 coding DNA: TGTGCCAGCAGCGTGGGTCAGGGGGGTGAAGGCTACACCTTC. Its translation: CASSVGQGGEGYTF. Full variable domain (rest looked up from reference TRBV9 and TRBJ1-2): DSGVTQTPKHLITATGQRVTLRCSPRSGDLSVYWYQQSLDQGLQFLIQYYNGEERAKGNILERFSAQQFPDLHSELNLSSLELGDSALYFCASSVGQGGEGYTFGSGTRLTVV.

This chain links TRBV6-1 with TRBJ2-5; 7 nucleotides agree with TRBD2. CDR1 MNHNS and CDR2 SASEGT come from the germline V gene. J lost 5 bases, V lost 11 bases, and 17 bases had no gene match. The CDR3 is 15 amino acids. The CDR3 nucleotides are TGTGCCGGACGGTCGGGGGGTATTTTAGGGGAGACCCAGTACTTC. Amino acids: CAGRSGGILGETQYF.

The gene calls are TRBV9 and TRBJ2-3, with TRBD2 as a possible D gene (7 bases). The V and J ends lost 0 bases and 3 bases respectively, with 17 bases between them. The CDR3 is 17 residues long. From germline, CDR1 is SGDLS and CDR2 YYNGEE. This CDR3 reads CASSVEMWGGRTDTQYF. The CDR3 nucleotides read TGTGCCAGCAGCGTAGAGATGTGGGGGGGGCGGACAGATACGCAGTATTTT.